This note documents a single T cell receptor (beta chain) sequence. Per the original data handling: The authors estimated nucleated cell counts from reference gene primer amplification. Method: immunoSEQ multiplex PCR; TCRdb's copy keeps in-frame clones and lacks some. V, J and clone size are those of that table, while D and trimming were read from the DNA. The sample holds 150,000 to 200,000 clones, roughly nine tenths seen once. The CDR3 loop spans 15 amino acids. V dropped 4 bases and J dropped 1; count of bases not matched to a gene: 6. Germline CDR1 reads KGHSH; CDR2 reads LQKENI. The data belong to a study of blood T cell repertoires in COVID-19. Study-wide context: Specimens from acute and convalescent COVID-19 originated in the United States, Italy and Spain. Sample material is recorded as cDNA or gDNA derived from T cells, B-cell-depleted T cells, or PBMCs.

The TCR originated in a woman older than 75 in a cohort sampled during active or convalescent COVID-19. This sequence joins TRBV18 and TRBJ1-2, with 7 bases fitting TRBD1. The sequenced material came from peripheral blood. CDR3 coding DNA: TGTGCCAGCTCACAGGGACAGACCATTAACTATGGCTACACCTTC. This codes for CASSQGQTINYGYTF. Full variable domain (rest looked up from reference TRBV18 and TRBJ1-2): NAGVMQNPRHLVRRRGQEARLRCSPMKGHSHVYWYRQLPEEGLKFMVYLQKENIIDESGMPKERFSAEFPKEGPSILRIQQVVRGDSAAYFCASSQGQTINYGYTFGSGTRLTVV.